This TCR beta chain was found in a study of beta chain features in type 1 diabetes. Notes on the study in general: Insertion counts at VDJ junctions were lower in type 1 diabetes patients, who also showed more deletions there. Equally in patients and controls, PCR might preferentially amplify shorter templates. cDNA sequencing could over-represent cells with high TCR expression.

Trimming removed 6 bases from V and 5 bases from J; junction bases left unmatched: 6. The CDR3 length is 16 residues. Germline assignment: CDR1 SNHLY and CDR2 FYNNEI. Concerning this clone itself: Its specificity is unknown.

One heparinised blood draw, averaging about 100 mL, came from each donor. Since all of the isolated RNA was reverse transcribed, expressed TCRB transcripts were what got sequenced. The assay was immunoSEQ multiplex PCR, and TCRdb's table has in-frame clones only and misses some. The sample holds about 140,000 clones; 9.5% to 10% are singletons and the top ten take 0.65%. This TCR was recovered from a woman between 40 and 50 years old in good health. This chain uses TRBV2 with TRBJ2-5; 16 positions match TRBD2. The sequenced material came from central memory CD4+ T cells from blood. The CDR3 DNA is TGTGCCAGCAGAACCGGGACTAGCGGGGGGGAGGAGACCCAGTACTTC. Protein sequence: CASRTGTSGGEETQYF.